The present TCR beta chain was sequenced within a study of T cell responses to AZD1222 COVID-19 vaccine. Per germline, CDR1 SGHRS and CDR2 YFSETQ. The V end was cut by 4 bases, the J end by 7 bases, with 21 bases between. The CDR3 length is 15 residues. TCRdb's copy holds only in-frame clones and misses some; the assay was immunoSEQ multiplex PCR. This table holds approximately 130,000 clones, approximately 90% found once. This clone has only one observation. The origin of this receptor is an adult in good health. This rearrangement joins TRBV5-1 to TRBJ2-7; TRBD1 is a possible D gene (6 bases). This specimen consisted of peripheral blood, obtained on day 0 of AZD1222 vaccination. The CDR3, as DNA: TGCGCCAGCAGCCCGGAACCAGGGGCCCACCGGGAGCAGTACTTC. Translation: CASSPEPGAHREQYF.